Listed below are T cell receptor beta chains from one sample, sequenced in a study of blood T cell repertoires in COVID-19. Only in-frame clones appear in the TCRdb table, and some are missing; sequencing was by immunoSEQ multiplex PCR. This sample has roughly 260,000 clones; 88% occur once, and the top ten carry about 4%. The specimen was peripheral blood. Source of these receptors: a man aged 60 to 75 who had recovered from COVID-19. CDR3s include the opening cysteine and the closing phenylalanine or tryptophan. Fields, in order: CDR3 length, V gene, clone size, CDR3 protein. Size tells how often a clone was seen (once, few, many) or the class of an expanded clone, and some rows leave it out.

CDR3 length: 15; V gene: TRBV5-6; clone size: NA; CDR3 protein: CASSRRGALYQPQHF
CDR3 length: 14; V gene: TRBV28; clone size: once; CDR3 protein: CASSLVMEAYGYTF
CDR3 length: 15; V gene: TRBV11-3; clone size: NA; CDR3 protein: CASSSGQGRTDTQYF
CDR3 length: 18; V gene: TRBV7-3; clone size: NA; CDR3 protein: CASSVAGTGTSGANVLTF
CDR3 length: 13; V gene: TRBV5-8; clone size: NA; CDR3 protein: CASSGTGFYGYTF
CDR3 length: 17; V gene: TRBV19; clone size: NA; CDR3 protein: CASSIRTGGRNTGELFF
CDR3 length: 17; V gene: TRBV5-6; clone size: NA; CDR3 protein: CASSQPWGGASTDTQYF
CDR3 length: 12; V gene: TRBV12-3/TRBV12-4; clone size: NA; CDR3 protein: CASSLTAYEQYF
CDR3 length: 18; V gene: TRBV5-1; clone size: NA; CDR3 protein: CASSPGLAVGSSTDTQYF
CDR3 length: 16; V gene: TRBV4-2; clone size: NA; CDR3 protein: CASSQDRTGLNTEAFF
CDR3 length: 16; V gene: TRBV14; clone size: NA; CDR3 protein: CASSQQGGIGGETQYF
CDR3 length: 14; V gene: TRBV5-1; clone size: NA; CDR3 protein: CASSLQGGNQPQHF
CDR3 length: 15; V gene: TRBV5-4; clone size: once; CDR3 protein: CASTTSGGVADTQYF
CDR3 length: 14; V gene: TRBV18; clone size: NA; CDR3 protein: CASSSGQGPYEQYF
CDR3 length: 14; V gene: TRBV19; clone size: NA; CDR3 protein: CASSRGTANTEAFF
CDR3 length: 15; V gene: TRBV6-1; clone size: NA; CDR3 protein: CASSRPGGDNQPQHF
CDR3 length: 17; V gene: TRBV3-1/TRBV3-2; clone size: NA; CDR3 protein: CASSQDLLGQGREKLFF
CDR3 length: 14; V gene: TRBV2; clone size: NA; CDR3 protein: CASSVVRIRNTIYF
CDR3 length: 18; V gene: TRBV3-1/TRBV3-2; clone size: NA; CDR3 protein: CASSQDWQLGSPNTEAFF
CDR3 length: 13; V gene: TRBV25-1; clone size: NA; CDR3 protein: CASSGPRNYGYTF